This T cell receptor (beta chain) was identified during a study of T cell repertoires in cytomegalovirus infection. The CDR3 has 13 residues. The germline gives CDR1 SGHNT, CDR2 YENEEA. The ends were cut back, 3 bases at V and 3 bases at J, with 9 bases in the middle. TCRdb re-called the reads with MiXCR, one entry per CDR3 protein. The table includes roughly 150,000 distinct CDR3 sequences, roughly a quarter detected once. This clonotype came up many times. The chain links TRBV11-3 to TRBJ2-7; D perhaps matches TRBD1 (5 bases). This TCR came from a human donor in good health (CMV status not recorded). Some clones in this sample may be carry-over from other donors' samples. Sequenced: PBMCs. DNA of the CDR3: TGTGCCAGCAGCTTGACAGAAAACTACGAGCAGTACTTC. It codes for CASSLTENYEQYF.